A single sample gave rise to the 9 T cell receptor beta chains below, sequenced in a study of CD8 T cells in Susac syndrome. RNA, at about 0.5 to 1 ug, was reverse transcribed with random hexamers. In TCRdb, the immunoSEQ multiplex PCR reads were re-called with MiXCR into one record per CDR3 protein. Of more than 100,000 distinct CDR3 sequences listed, around 75% are singletons. The source material was CD8+ T cells from PBMCs. These receptors originate from a human donor with multiple sclerosis.

The rearrangement uses TRBV12-3 or TRBV12-4 and TRBJ1-1; D is unclear. The CDR3 is 13 residues long. V was pared by 10 bases and J by 4 bases, with 16 bases between. CDR3: CATFDEGGTEAFF. CDR3 nucleotide sequence: TGTGCCACCTTTGACGAGGGCGGCACTGAAGCTTTCTTT.

The chain joins TRBV27 to TRBJ1-1; unclear D gene. CDR1 and CDR2 from the germline V gene are MNHEY and SMNVEV (reference sequence). Trimming took 4 bases from V and 0 from J, leaving 9 bases between them. The CDR3 runs to 14 residues. Written as DNA, the CDR3 is TGTGCCAGCAGTTACGTTGGAGTGAACACTGAAGCTTTCTTT. Protein: CASSYVGVNTEAFF.

V gene TRBV9 combines with J gene TRBJ2-1; the D gene is possibly TRBD1 (5 bases). Germline V gene lookup returns CDR1 SGDLS and CDR2 YYNGEE. Trimming took 0 bases from V and 4 from J, leaving 11 bases between them. The CDR3 totals 15 residues. The CDR3 here is CASSVEGLGYNEQFF. In nucleotides, the CDR3 is TGTGCCAGCAGCGTAGAGGGGTTGGGGTACAATGAGCAGTTCTTC.

The chain employs TRBV27 and TRBJ2-1; D gene uncertain. This CDR3 is built from 13 residues. Germline V gives CDR1 MNHEY, CDR2 SMNVEV (reference sequence). V was trimmed by 2 bases and J by 5 bases, leaving 7 bases between them. CDR3 protein: CASSLRSNNEQFF. The CDR3 nucleotides read TGTGCCAGCAGTTTAAGGTCCAACAATGAGCAGTTCTTC.

This chain links TRBV4-3 with TRBJ2-3; D is perhaps TRBD2 (6 bases). The germline gives CDR1 LGHNA, CDR2 YSLEER. This CDR3 region has 14 residues. Trimming took 2 bases from V and 4 from J, leaving 10 bases between them. The CDR3 bases are TGCGCCAGCAGCCAACGACTAGTAGCAGATACGCAGTATTTT. This sequence encodes CASSQRLVADTQYF.

The J gene is TRBJ2-1, the V gene TRBV29-1; D may be TRBD1 or TRBD2 (5 bases each). CDR1 is SQVTM, CDR2 ANQGSEA, per germline. Trimming took off 1 base at V and 0 bases at J, with 13 bases between the two ends. This CDR3 region has 16 residues. The CDR3 sequence is CSVEGGWGSSYNEQFF. The CDR3 DNA follows: TGCAGCGTTGAAGGGGGCTGGGGGAGCTCCTACAATGAGCAGTTCTTC.

Concerning this clonotype: Sequence at one end of the junction differs from germline and may be a read error. V and J are TRBV3-1 and TRBJ2-6; 9 nucleotides agree with TRBD1. The CDR3 loop spans 16 amino acids. Germline V CDR1 and CDR2: LGHDT, YNNKEL (reference sequence). The CDR3 is CASSGGTGRGADVLTF. The CDR3 DNA reads as TGTGCCAGCAGCGGAGGGACAGGGAGAGGGGCCGACGTCCTGACTTTC. The full variable domain, its missing parts supplied by reference TRBV3-1 and TRBJ2-6, is DTAVSQTPKYLVTQMGNDKSIKCEQNLGHDTMYWYKQDSKKFLKIMFSYNNKELIINETVPNRFSPKSPDKAHLNLHINSLELGDSAVYFCASSGGTGRGADVLTFGAGSRLTVL.

The genes are TRBV19 and TRBJ1-1; 8 bases match TRBD1. The CDR3 covers 14 residues. Looked up from germline, CDR1 is LNHDA and CDR2 is SQIVND (reference sequence). The V segment lost 3 bases and the J segment 8 bases; nucleotides outside the gene matches: 8. The DNA for the CDR3 is TGTGCCAGTAGTATTGGACAGGGTTTTGGGGAAGCTTTCTTT. It yields the protein CASSIGQGFGEAFF.

This clonotype has just one count. The CDR3 DNA follows: TGTGCCAGCAGCTTAGATCAGGGCAGTTCACCCCTCCACTTT. Residues: CASSLDQGSSPLHF. This chain connects TRBV11-2 to TRBJ1-6; possible D gene TRBD1, 5 bases. The CDR3 totals 14 residues. Trimming removed 0 bases from V and 9 bases from J, with 9 bases in between. Looked up from germline, CDR1 is SGHAT and CDR2 is FQNNGV.